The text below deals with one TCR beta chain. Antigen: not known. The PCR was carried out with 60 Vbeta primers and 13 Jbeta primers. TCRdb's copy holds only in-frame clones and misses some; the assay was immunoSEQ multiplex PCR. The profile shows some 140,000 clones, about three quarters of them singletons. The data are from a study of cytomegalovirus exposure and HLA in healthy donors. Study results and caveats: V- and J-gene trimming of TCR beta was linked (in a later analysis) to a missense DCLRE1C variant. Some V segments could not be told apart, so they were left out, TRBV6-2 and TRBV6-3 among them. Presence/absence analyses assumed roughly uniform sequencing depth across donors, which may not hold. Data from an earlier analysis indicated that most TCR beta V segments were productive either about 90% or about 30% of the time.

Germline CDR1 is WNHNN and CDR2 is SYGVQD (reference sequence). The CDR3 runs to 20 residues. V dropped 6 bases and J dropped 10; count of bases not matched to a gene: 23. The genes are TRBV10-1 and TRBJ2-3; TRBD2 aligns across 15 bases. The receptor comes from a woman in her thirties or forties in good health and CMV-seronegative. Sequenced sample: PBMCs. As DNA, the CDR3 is TGCGCCAGCAGCCTGACCGCCGGGACTAGCGGGAGGCACCTTGTTGCCCCGCAGTATTTT. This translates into CASSLTAGTSGRHLVAPQYF.